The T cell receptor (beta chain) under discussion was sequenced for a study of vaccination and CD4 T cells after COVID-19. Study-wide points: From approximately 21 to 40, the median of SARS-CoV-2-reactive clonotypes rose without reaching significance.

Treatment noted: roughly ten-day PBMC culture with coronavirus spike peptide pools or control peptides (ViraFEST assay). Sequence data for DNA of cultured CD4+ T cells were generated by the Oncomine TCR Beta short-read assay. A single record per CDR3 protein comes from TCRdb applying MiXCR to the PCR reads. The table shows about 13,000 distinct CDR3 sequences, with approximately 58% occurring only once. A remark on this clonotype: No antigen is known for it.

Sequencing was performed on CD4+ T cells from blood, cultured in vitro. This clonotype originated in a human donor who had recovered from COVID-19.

The CDR3 nucleotides read TGTGCCAGCTCACCTCAAGAGACTAGCGTAACTGAGCAGTTCTTC. Translation: CASSPQETSVTEQFF. This sequence joins TRBV18 and TRBJ2-1, with TRBD2 matching over 8 bases. CDR1 is KGHSH and CDR2 is LQKENI in the germline V gene. V was clipped by 3 bases and J by 9 bases; unmatched bases: 10. This CDR3 region has 15 residues.